The clone carrying this T cell receptor beta chain appeared once. This specimen comes from a study of blood T cell repertoires in COVID-19. Study details: T cells, B-cell-depleted T cells, or PBMCs supplied cDNA or gDNA.

Produced via immunoSEQ multiplex PCR; TCRdb's table is partial and in-frame only. The sample lists 250,000 to 350,000 clones, about 88% occurring once. Across 24 US areas, participants ranged in age from about 18 to 90 years. Clinical history reported by participants formed the basis on which cohorts were assigned. For recovered donors of Cohort 3, there were two negative PCRs, clearance, or symptom resolution. The CDR3 has 15 residues. Trimming cost V 7 bases and J 2 bases; bases outside gene matches: 8. Germline assignment: CDR1 MDHEN and CDR2 SYDVKM. J is TRBJ2-1 and V is TRBV28, with TRBD2 matching 7 bases. The origin of this receptor is a woman aged 45-65 years who had recovered from COVID-19. Input material: PBMCs or T cells enriched from blood (not recorded which). CDR3 protein: CASKSGGTPYNEQFF. The CDR3 DNA reads as TGTGCCAGCAAGTCGGGGGGAACCCCCTACAATGAGCAGTTCTTC. Together with reference TRBV28 and TRBJ2-1, the CDR3 gives the full variable domain: DVKVTQSSRYLVKRTGEKVFLECVQDMDHENMFWYRQDPGLGLRLIYFSYDVKMKEKGDIPEGYSVSREKKERFSLILESASTNQTSMYLCASKSGGTPYNEQFFGPGTRLTVL.